Presented here are 14 T cell receptor beta chains from one specimen sequenced in a study of blood T cell repertoires in COVID-19 (TCRdb year 2020). Preparation of the library involved the immunoSEQ multiplex PCR assay. TCRdb mirrors the immuneACCESS table, restricted to in-frame sequences. Some clones are absent from its copies; in checked studies, under half trace to an unresolved V gene, and the reason for the others is unknown. The sample table records under 75,000 clones; around 80% of these occur just once. The ten largest clones take up less than 20% of the sample. Sequencing was carried out using peripheral blood. The origin of the receptors is an elderly man with acute or convalescent COVID-19.

The chain combines TRBV6-5 with TRBJ2-7, with TRBD1 matching 8 bases. The V gene end was trimmed by 6 bases and the J gene end by 3 bases; junction bases not matched to a gene: 10. Per germline, CDR1 MNHEY and CDR2 SVGAGI. This CDR3 comprises 15 residues. For the CDR3, the DNA is TGTGCCAGCAGGCCCGGACAGGGTGGCTTCTACGAGCAGTACTTC. Translation gives CASRPGQGGFYEQYF.

The chain couples TRBV5-4 to TRBJ1-6, with unresolved D. Germline CDR1 reads SGHNT; CDR2 reads YYREEE (reference sequence). The CDR3 has 13 residues. Trimming cost V 1 base and J 9 bases, with 8 bases left between them. The CDR3 sequence: CASSLYTGSPLHF. CDR3 DNA: TGTGCCAGCAGCTTGTATACTGGTTCACCCCTCCACTTT. The full variable domain, its missing parts supplied by reference TRBV5-4 and TRBJ1-6, is ETGVTQSPTHLIKTRGQQVTLRCSSQSGHNTVSWYQQALGQGPQFIFQYYREEENGRGNFPPRFSGLQFPNYSSELNVNALELDDSALYLCASSLYTGSPLHFGNGTRLTVT.

The V gene is TRBV5-1, the J gene TRBJ1-1; no reliable D call. V lost 5 bases and J lost 1, with 6 bases in between. Germline V CDR1 and CDR2: SGHRS, YFSETQ. CDR3 length: 12 amino acids. The CDR3 nucleotides read TGCGCCAGCAGGTCAGGGAACACTGAAGCTTTCTTT. Translation gives CASRSGNTEAFF.

The chain is built from TRBV7-3 and TRBJ2-5; weak D call: TRBD2 (5 bases). The germline V and J ends were trimmed by 4 bases and 3 bases, with 9 bases remaining between them. The CDR3 runs 13 residues. CDR1 and CDR2 (germline): SGHTA, FQGTGA. In DNA, the CDR3 is TGTGCCAGCAGCTCCCGGCGGGAAGAGACCCAGTACTTC. Translated: CASSSRREETQYF.

The chain links TRBV2 to TRBJ1-5; 7 bases align to TRBD1. CDR1 is SNHLY, CDR2 FYNNEI, per germline. The junction had 3 bases not matched to a gene; V was cut back by 4 bases and J by 3 bases. This CDR3 region has 14 residues. Here the CDR3 reads CASSGGQINQPQHF. The DNA of the CDR3 is TGTGCCAGCAGTGGGGGACAGATCAATCAGCCCCAGCATTTT.

The rearrangement uses TRBV9 and TRBJ2-1; D is unresolved. CDR3 length: 15 amino acids. Trimming stripped 4 bases from V and 4 bases from J, with 15 bases between. CDR1 and CDR2 from the germline V gene are SGDLS and YYNGEE. The CDR3 region has the DNA TGTGCCAGCAGCCCCCGAGAGGAAGCGTACAATGAGCAGTTCTTC. Protein: CASSPREEAYNEQFF.

The V gene is TRBV5-5, the J gene TRBJ1-2; TRBD1 agrees at 7 bases. The CDR3 is made up of 13 amino acids. CDR1 is SGHKS and CDR2 is YYEKEE in the germline V gene (reference sequence). Trimming took 3 bases from V and 8 from J; bases not matched to a gene: 7. The CDR3 is CASSSRTGGGYTF. In DNA form, the CDR3 reads TGTGCCAGCAGCTCTAGGACAGGTGGAGGCTACACCTTC.

This rearrangement joins TRBV6-4 to TRBJ2-5; D gene unclear. The CDR3 spans 13 residues. The germline V and J ends were trimmed by 4 bases and 1 base, with 7 bases remaining between them. Germline values: CDR1 MRHNA, CDR2 SNTAGT. DNA of the CDR3: TGTGCCAGCAGTGTTGGGCCCCAAGAGACCCAGTACTTC. Its protein product is CASSVGPQETQYF.

The V and J genes are TRBV5-6 and TRBJ1-4; 9 nucleotides match TRBD1. The CDR3 contains 14 residues. Germline-derived CDR1 and CDR2 are SGHDT and YYEEEE. The ends lost 2 bases at V and 6 bases at J; junction bases unmatched: 2. The CDR3 here is CASSLQGADEKLFF. CDR3 coding DNA: TGTGCCAGCAGCTTACAGGGGGCGGATGAAAAACTGTTTTTT.

The chain combines TRBV5-1 with TRBJ2-1; 12 bases are a match to TRBD2. CDR1 and CDR2 (germline): SGHRS, YFSETQ. Losses at the gene ends were 4 bases for V and 6 bases for J; bases not matched to a gene: 8. The CDR3 is made up of 16 amino acids. The chain's CDR3 is CASSPGTSGLINEQFF. In DNA, the CDR3 is TGCGCCAGCAGCCCCGGGACTAGCGGGCTAATCAATGAGCAGTTCTTC. The variable domain in full, completed from reference TRBV5-1 and TRBJ2-1, reads KAGVTQTPRYLIKTRGQQVTLSCSPISGHRSVSWYQQTPGQGLQFLFEYFSETQRNKGNFPGRFSGRQFSNSRSEMNVSTLELGDSALYLCASSPGTSGLINEQFFGPGTRLTVL.

The CDR3 is CASSPVRGQETQYF. The CDR3 nucleotides are TGTGCCAGCAGCCCTGTCCGGGGGCAAGAGACCCAGTACTTC. The V gene is TRBV7-2, the J gene TRBJ2-5; possibly TRBD2 for D (6 bases). V lost 5 bases to trimming and J lost 2 bases, with 12 bases between them. The germline CDR1 and CDR2 sequences are SGHTA and FQGNSA. The CDR3 consists of 14 residues. Filled out from reference TRBV7-2 and TRBJ2-5, the complete variable domain reads GAGVSQSPSNKVTEKGKDVELRCDPISGHTALYWYRQSLGQGLEFLIYFQGNSAPDKSGLPSDRFSAERTGGSVSTLTIQRTQQEDSAVYLCASSPVRGQETQYFGPGTRLLVL.

This clone has just a few counts. The genes are TRBV12-3 or TRBV12-4 and TRBJ1-1, with a possible D match to TRBD1 (6 bases). This CDR3 spans 13 amino acids. V was shortened by 7 bases and J by 1 base, with 10 bases between the two germline ends. In DNA, the CDR3 is TGTGCCAGCACCTGGACAGCGAACACTGAAGCTTTCTTT. Encoded protein: CASTWTANTEAFF.

In DNA form, the CDR3 reads TGTGCCACCAGTCCCGGACAGCACTACGAGCAGTACTTC. Its protein product is CATSPGQHYEQYF. The chain employs TRBV15 and TRBJ2-7; tentatively, D is TRBD1 (6 bases). This CDR3 spans 13 amino acids. Germline CDR1 LNHNV, CDR2 YYDKDF (reference sequence). Trimming shortened V by 6 bases and J by 3 bases, and 12 bases separated the two germline ends.

The V and J genes are TRBV28 and TRBJ2-3; TRBD2 matches at 8 bases. Germline lookup yields CDR1 MDHEN and CDR2 SYDVKM. The V segment lost 3 bases and the J segment 3 bases; nucleotides outside the gene matches: 2. The CDR3 length is 14 residues. CDR3: CASSFVAGTDTQYF. The CDR3 nucleotides are TGTGCCAGCAGTTTTGTAGCGGGAACAGATACGCAGTATTTT.